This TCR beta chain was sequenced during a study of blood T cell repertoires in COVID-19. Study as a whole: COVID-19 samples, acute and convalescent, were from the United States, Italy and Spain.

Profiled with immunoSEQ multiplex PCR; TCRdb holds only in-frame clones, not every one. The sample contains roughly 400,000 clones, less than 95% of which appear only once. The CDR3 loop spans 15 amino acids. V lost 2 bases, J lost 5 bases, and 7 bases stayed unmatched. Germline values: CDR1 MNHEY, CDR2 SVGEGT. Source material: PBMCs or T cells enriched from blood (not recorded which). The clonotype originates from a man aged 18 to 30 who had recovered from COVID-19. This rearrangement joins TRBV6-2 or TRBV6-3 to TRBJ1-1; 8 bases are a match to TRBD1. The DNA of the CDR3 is TGTGCCAGCAGTTACCCCGGACAGGGAAGAACTGAAGCTTTCTTT. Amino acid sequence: CASSYPGQGRTEAFF.